This T cell receptor beta chain was found in a study of blood T cell repertoires in COVID-19 (dated by TCRdb to 2018 to 2020). About the study as a whole: Samples covering the acute and convalescent phases of COVID-19 were provided by collaborators in the United States, Italy and Spain. Deeply sampled blood TCRbeta repertoires from subjects exposed to, actively infected with, or recovered from COVID-19 were included in the dataset. The repertoires were released in a freely available public database intended as a resource for research on the immune response to SARS-CoV-2. Samples were obtained from the ongoing ImmuneRACE study (first 160 participants) and from 1,254 subjects provided by 6 global collaborators. The prospective study material was composed of cDNA or gDNA derived from T cells, B-cell-depleted T cells, or PBMCs. HLA class I and class II types, where available, came from metadata supplied by the sample provider rather than from assay-based typing. The sample metadata nearly always contained a de-identified subject ID, COVID-19 status, age in years and sex.

The immunoSEQ Assay, a bias-controlled multiplex PCR, was used to amplify TCRbeta CDR3 regions from genomic DNA. As for the original processing: The number of nucleated cells in each sample was estimated from the amplification of reference gene primers within the assay. Sequence reads were collapsed and filtered to measure the absolute abundance of every unique TCRbeta CDR3 rearrangement. For each sample, productive Simpson clonality was calculated by taking the square root of Simpson's diversity index across productive rearrangements. As stored in TCRdb, this immuneACCESS dataset retains in-frame rearrangements with V and J assigned. A fraction of the clones does not appear; measured against another copy, unresolved V genes explain less than half of the discrepancy, and the remainder lacks a known reason. V and J calls and clone size are as listed in that table; D and trimming were resolved from the DNA. The sample profile shows some 200,000 clones; about 70% of them were found once. The ten most abundant clones make up 8.6% of the sample.

Including cysteine and phenylalanine, the CDR3 has 14 amino acids. Here the CDR3 DNA is all that survives: 42 bases in frame from base 1. The germline V gene specifies MDHEN as CDR1 and SYDVKM as CDR2. For this chain, trimming is 6 bases at the V end and 8 bases at the J end, and the number of junction bases without a gene match is 6. The paper as a whole reports these results and caveats: The quantity of clinical and demographic metadata differed by source and by participant and was supplied without curation.

Each collaborating institution followed its own protocols to collect whole blood in K2EDTA tubes. Collaborator samples were shipped for TCRbeta analysis as frozen whole blood, isolated PBMCs, or DNA extracted from either sample type. As concerns this clone: This receptor's antigen is unknown. Base quality data are lacking; no much larger clone is found one base away.

This TCR came from a woman between 45 and 65 years old with active or convalescent COVID-19. The specimen was peripheral blood. Rearrangement joined TRBV28 to TRBJ1-4; 10 nucleotides in the junction match TRBD1. The DNA is TGTGCCAGCAGAACCGGGACAGGGGTCGAAAAACTGTTTTTT. The encoded protein is CASRTGTGVEKLFF.